Each of the 5 T cell receptor beta chains below was sequenced from the same sample in a study of resident and recirculating memory T cells in vitiligo. Method: immunoSEQ multiplex PCR; TCRdb's copy keeps in-frame clones and lacks some. The repertoire has 70,000 to 75,000 clones, about nine tenths of them found once; the top ten carry 4.9%. Sequencing was done on a sample of blood. These receptor sequences come from a male donor with vitiligo.

The sample holds one count of this clone. The chain recombines TRBV4-3 with TRBJ2-1, with D hard to call. Germline CDR1 LGHNA, CDR2 YSLEER. V lost 0 bases, J lost 4 bases, and 10 bases lay in between. The CDR3 consists of 15 residues. The CDR3 DNA sequence: TGCGCCAGCAGCCAAGATGCCCAGAATTACAATGAGCAGTTCTTC. It is translated as CASSQDAQNYNEQFF.

The rearrangement joins TRBV11-2 to TRBJ2-5; 9 bases agree with TRBD2. Per the germline V gene, CDR1 is SGHAT and CDR2 is FQNNGV. V lost 1 base to trimming and J lost 2 bases; unmatched junction nucleotides: 5. The CDR3 runs 16 residues. CDR3 sequence reads: CASSLGLAGRQETQYF. The CDR3 DNA is TGTGCCAGCAGCTTAGGGCTAGCGGGGAGGCAAGAGACCCAGTACTTC.

This chain connects TRBV2 to TRBJ1-4; the D gene is possibly TRBD1 (6 bases). The V end was cut by 4 bases, the J end by 5 bases, with 14 bases between. Germline V gene sequence: CDR1 SNHLY, CDR2 FYNNEI. The CDR3 consists of 15 residues. The CDR3 region is CASSGIQGINEKLFF. The CDR3 DNA is TGTGCCAGCAGTGGGATACAGGGAATCAATGAAAAACTGTTTTTT.

CDR3: CASSKPGQSNTGELFF. CDR3 nucleotides: TGTGCCAGCAGTAAACCGGGACAGTCGAACACCGGGGAGCTGTTTTTT. The V gene is TRBV6-6, the J gene TRBJ2-2; 7 positions match TRBD1. This CDR3 is 16 amino acids long. Germline values: CDR1 MNHNY, CDR2 SVGAGI (reference sequence). Unmatched junction bases numbered 6, after V lost 5 bases and J lost 0 bases.

The chain has TRBV5-1 and TRBJ2-3, with 9 nucleotides matching TRBD2. The CDR3 contains 14 residues. J gave up 1 base and V 5 bases, and 2 bases lay outside the gene matches. CDR1 is SGHRS and CDR2 is YFSETQ in the germline V gene. The CDR3 protein is CASRRTSGTDTQYF. The DNA of the CDR3 is TGCGCCAGCAGAAGGACTAGCGGCACAGATACGCAGTATTTT.